Listed here is a single T cell receptor beta chain. Its antigen is currently unknown. The missing CDR3 end, 3 residues past where the read stops, is filled in from the germline J gene. Sequencing used immunoSEQ multiplex PCR; TCRdb keeps in-frame clones, though not all of them. Its clone listing holds tens of thousands of clones. Germline V gives CDR1 DFQATT, CDR2 SNEGSKA (reference sequence). V gave up 0 bases and J gave up 1 base; unmatched junction bases: 5. The CDR3 sequence is 15 residues long. The source of the sample is a study of T cells in women clearing cervical HPV infection. Overall study: Controls' single incident HPV16 infection cleared within 12 months without precancer. Controls gave blood once infection was undetectable; cases at lesion identification.

Findings and limits, study-wide: It is unknown whether associations predate infection; no effector/memory or HPV-specific sorting. Combining TCR richness with V gene abundances gave approximately 0.84 AUC.

The TCR originated in a woman aged 18 to 75 with a cervical HPV16 infection that either progressed to CIN3+ or cleared (not recorded which). Material for sequencing was blood buffy coat. The chain employs TRBV20-1 and TRBJ2-7; 8 positions match TRBD2. CDR3: CSARDGSGESYEQYF. The CDR3 DNA, read in part, is TGCAGTGCTAGAGATGGTAGCGGGGAATCCTACGAG.